This TCR beta chain was obtained from a study of OX40 agonist ivuxolimab in advanced cancers. V lost 6 bases and J 2 bases, leaving 16 bases between the germline ends. Germline V gene lookup returns CDR1 MNHEY and CDR2 SVGAGI. The CDR3 spans 15 residues. The protocol was immunoSEQ multiplex PCR, while the TCRdb copy is restricted to in-frame clones and leaves out a portion. The repertoire holds roughly 51,000 clones, with more than 70% as singletons. This clone was observed a single time. V and J are TRBV6-5 and TRBJ2-5, with D tentatively TRBD1 (6 bases). Sequencing was performed on CD4+ or CD8+ T cells sorted from blood, taken in a trial of the OX40 agonist ivuxolimab. The source is an adult with an advanced solid tumor such as melanoma, head and neck, liver or kidney cancer. The CDR3 is CASRKGPDRQETQYF. The CDR3 nucleotides read TGTGCCAGCAGGAAGGGACCGGACAGACAAGAGACCCAGTACTTC.